Each of the 2 T cell receptor beta chains below was sequenced from the same sample in a study of cytomegalovirus exposure and HLA in healthy donors. The repertoire was sequenced with immunoSEQ multiplex PCR; TCRdb's copy has only in-frame clones and lacks some. The data contain approximately 110,000 clones, around 83% of them singletons. Material: PBMCs. The receptor source for this set is a woman aged 18-29 years in good health and CMV-seropositive.

The gene calls are TRBV27 and TRBJ2-7; a possible D gene is TRBD2 (5 bases). Germline assignment: CDR1 MNHEY and CDR2 SMNVEV (reference sequence). The CDR3 is 11 residues long. The V end lost 5 bases, the J end lost 8 bases, and 10 bases lay between the germline ends. CDR3 DNA sequence: TGTGCCAGCAGTACGGGAAGGAAGCAGTACTTC. It specifies CASSTGRKQYF.

This rearrangement joins TRBV9 to TRBJ2-5, with TRBD1 identical over 7 bases. J lost 3 bases, V lost 4 bases, and 9 bases had no gene match. This CDR3 comprises 15 residues. Germline V gives CDR1 SGDLS, CDR2 YYNGEE. The CDR3 DNA reads as TGTGCCAGCAGCCCACAGACAGGGCTAAAAGAGACCCAGTACTTC. It yields the protein CASSPQTGLKETQYF. The entire variable domain, with the rest obtained from reference TRBV9 and TRBJ2-5, is as follows: DSGVTQTPKHLITATGQRVTLRCSPRSGDLSVYWYQQSLDQGLQFLIQYYNGEERAKGNILERFSAQQFPDLHSELNLSSLELGDSALYFCASSPQTGLKETQYFGPGTRLLVL.